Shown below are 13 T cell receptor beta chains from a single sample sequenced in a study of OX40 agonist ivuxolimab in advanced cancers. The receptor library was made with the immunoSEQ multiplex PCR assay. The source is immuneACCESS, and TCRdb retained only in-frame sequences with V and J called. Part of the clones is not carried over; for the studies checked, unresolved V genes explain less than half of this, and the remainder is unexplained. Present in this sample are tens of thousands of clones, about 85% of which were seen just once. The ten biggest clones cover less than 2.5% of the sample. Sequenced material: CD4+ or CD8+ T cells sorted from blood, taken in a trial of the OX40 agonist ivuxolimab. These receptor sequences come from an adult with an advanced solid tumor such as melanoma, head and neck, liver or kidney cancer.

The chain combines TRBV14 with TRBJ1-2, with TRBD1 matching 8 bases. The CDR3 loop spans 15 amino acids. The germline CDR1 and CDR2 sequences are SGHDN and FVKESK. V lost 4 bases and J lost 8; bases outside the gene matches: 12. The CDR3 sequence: CASSPRQGHPGGYTF. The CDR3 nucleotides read TGTGCCAGCAGCCCTAGACAGGGGCACCCCGGGGGCTACACCTTC.

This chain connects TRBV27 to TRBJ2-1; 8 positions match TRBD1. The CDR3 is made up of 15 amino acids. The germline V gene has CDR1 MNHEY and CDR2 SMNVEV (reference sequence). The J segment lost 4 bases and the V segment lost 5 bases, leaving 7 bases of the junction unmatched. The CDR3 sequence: CASSKTGGTYNEQFF. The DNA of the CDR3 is TGTGCCAGCAGTAAAACAGGGGGTACGTACAATGAGCAGTTCTTC.

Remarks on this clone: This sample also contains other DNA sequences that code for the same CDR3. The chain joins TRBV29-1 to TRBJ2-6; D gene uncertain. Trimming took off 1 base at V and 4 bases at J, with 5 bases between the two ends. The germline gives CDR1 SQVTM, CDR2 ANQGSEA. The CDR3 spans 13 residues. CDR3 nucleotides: TGCAGCGTTGAAGGCTCAGGGGCCAACGTCCTGACTTTC. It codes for CSVEGSGANVLTF.

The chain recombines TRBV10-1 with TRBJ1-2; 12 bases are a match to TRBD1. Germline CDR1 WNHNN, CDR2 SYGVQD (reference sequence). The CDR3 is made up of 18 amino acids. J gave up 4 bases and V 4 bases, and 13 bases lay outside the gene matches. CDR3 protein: CASSVNGDRGHCSYGYTF. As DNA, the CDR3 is TGCGCCAGCAGTGTAAATGGGGACAGGGGGCATTGTAGCTATGGCTACACCTTC.

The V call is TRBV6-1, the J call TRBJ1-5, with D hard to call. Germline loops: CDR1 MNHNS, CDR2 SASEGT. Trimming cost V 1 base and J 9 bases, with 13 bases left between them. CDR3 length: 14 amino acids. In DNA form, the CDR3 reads TGTGCCAGCAGTGAAGACGGACCAGCCCTGCCCCAGCATTTT. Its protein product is CASSEDGPALPQHF.

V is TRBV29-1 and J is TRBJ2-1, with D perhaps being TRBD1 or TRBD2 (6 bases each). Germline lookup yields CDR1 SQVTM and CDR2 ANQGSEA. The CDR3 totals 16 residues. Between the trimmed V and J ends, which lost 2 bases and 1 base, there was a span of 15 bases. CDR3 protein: CSVEFGRGGSYNEQFF. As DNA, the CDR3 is TGCAGCGTTGAATTTGGCAGGGGAGGATCCTACAATGAGCAGTTCTTC.

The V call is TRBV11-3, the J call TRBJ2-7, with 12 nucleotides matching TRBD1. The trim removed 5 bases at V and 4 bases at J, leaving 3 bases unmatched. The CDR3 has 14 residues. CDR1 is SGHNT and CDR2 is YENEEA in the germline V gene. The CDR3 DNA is TGTGCCAGCAGCCGGGGACAGGGGGCTTACGAGCAGTACTTC. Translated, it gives CASSRGQGAYEQYF.

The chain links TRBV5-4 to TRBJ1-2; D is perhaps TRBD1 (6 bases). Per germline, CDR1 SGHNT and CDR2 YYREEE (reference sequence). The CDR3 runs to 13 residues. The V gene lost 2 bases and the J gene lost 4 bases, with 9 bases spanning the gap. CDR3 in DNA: TGTGCCAGCAGCTTTGGACAGCCCTATGGCTACACCTTC. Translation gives CASSFGQPYGYTF.

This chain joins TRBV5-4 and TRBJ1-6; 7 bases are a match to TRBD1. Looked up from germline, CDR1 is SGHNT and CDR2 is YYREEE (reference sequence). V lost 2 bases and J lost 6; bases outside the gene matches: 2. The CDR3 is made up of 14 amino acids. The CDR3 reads CASSFRDSNSPLHF. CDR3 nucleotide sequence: TGTGCCAGCAGCTTTCGGGACAGTAATTCACCCCTCCACTTT. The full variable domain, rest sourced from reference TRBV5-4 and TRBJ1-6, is ETGVTQSPTHLIKTRGQQVTLRCSSQSGHNTVSWYQQALGQGPQFIFQYYREEENGRGNFPPRFSGLQFPNYSSELNVNALELDDSALYLCASSFRDSNSPLHFGNGTRLTVT.

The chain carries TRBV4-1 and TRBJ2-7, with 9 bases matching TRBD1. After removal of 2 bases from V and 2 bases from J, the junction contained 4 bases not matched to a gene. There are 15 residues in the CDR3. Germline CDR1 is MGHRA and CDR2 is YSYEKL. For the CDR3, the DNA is TGCGCCAGCAGCCAAATGACAGGGGGAACCTACGAGCAGTACTTC. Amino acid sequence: CASSQMTGGTYEQYF.

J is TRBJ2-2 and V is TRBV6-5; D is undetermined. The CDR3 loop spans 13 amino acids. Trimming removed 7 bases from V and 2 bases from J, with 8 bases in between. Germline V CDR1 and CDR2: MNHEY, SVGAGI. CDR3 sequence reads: CASIRVNTGELFF. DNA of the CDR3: TGTGCCAGCATCCGCGTAAACACCGGGGAGCTGTTTTTT.

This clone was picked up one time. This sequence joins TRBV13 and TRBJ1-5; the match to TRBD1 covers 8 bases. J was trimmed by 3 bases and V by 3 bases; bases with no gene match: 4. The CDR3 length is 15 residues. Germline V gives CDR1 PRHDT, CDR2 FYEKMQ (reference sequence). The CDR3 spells CASSLQGAHNQPQHF. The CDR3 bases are TGTGCCAGCAGCTTGCAGGGGGCTCACAATCAGCCCCAGCATTTT.

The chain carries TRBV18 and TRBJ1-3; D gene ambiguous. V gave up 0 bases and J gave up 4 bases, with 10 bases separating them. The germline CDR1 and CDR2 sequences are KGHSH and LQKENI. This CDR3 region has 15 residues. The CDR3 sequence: CASSPPSQSGNTIYF. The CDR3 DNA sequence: TGTGCCAGCTCACCACCGTCTCAGAGCGGAAACACCATATATTTT.